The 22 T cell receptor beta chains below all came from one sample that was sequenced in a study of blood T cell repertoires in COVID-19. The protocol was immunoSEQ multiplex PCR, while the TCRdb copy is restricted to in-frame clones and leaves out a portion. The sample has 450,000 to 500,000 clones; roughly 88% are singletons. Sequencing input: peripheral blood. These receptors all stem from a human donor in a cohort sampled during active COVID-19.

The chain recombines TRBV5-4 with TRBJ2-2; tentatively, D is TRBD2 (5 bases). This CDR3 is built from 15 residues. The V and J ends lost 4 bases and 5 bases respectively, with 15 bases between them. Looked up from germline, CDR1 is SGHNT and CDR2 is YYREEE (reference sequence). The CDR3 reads CASSQKIRGTGELFF. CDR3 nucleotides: TGTGCCAGCAGCCAAAAAATTAGAGGGACCGGGGAGCTGTTTTTT.

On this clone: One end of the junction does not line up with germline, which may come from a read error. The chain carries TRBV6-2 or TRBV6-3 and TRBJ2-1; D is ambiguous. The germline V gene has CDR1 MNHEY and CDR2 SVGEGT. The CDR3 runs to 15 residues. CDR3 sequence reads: CASRYSAPVNNEQFF. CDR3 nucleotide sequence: TGTGCCAGCAGATACTCAGCCCCGGTCAACAATGAGCAGTTCTTC.

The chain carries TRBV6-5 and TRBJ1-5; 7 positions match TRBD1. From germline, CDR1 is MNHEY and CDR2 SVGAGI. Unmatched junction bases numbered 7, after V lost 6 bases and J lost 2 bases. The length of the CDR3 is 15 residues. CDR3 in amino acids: CASRHRDRGNQPQHF. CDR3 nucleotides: TGTGCCAGCAGGCACCGGGACAGAGGCAATCAGCCCCAGCATTTT.

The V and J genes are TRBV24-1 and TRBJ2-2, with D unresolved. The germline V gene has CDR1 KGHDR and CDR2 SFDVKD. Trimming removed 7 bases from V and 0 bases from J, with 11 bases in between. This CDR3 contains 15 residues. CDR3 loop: CATRFGSANTGELFF. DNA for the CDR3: TGTGCCACCAGGTTTGGCAGCGCGAACACCGGGGAGCTGTTTTTT.

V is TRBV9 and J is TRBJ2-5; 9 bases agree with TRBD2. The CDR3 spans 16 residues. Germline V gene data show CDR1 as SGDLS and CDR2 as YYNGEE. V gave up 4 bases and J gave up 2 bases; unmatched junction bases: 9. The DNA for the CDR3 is TGTGCCAGCAGCCCACCTCCGACTAGCGGACAAGAGACCCAGTACTTC. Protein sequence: CASSPPPTSGQETQYF.

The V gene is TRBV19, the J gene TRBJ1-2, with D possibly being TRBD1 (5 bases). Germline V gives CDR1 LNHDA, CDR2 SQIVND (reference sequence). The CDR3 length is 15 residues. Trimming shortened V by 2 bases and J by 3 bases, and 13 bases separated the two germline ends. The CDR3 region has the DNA TGTGCCAGTAGTATATCGGGGGACGGGGACTATGGCTACACCTTC. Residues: CASSISGDGDYGYTF.

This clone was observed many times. CDR3 sequence: CASSLSGRASTDTQYF. CDR3 nucleotide sequence: TGTGCCAGCAGTTTAAGCGGGAGGGCCAGCACAGATACGCAGTATTTT. The V call is TRBV6-5, the J call TRBJ2-3; TRBD2 aligns across 10 bases. Germline CDR1 MNHEY, CDR2 SVGAGI. V gave up 4 bases and J gave up 0 bases; unmatched junction bases: 4. This CDR3 region has 16 residues.

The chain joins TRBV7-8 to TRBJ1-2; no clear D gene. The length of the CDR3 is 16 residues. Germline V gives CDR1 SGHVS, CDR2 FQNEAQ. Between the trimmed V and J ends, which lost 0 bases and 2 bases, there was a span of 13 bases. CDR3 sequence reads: CASSLARPKENYGYTF. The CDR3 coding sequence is TGTGCCAGCAGCTTAGCGAGGCCCAAGGAGAACTATGGCTACACCTTC.

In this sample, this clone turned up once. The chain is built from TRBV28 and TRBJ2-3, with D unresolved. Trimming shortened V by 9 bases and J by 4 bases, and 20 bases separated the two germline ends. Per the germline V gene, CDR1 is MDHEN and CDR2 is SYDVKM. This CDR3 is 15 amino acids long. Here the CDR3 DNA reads TGTGCCAGTGGCGCGGATCTAAGGCTTGCAGATACGCAGTATTTT. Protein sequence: CASGADLRLADTQYF.

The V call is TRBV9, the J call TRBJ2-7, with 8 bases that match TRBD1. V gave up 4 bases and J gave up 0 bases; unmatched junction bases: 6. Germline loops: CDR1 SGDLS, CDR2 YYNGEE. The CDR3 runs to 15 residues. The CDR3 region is CASSPRDRHSYEQYF. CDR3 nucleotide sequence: TGTGCCAGCAGCCCGAGGGACAGGCACTCCTACGAGCAGTACTTC.

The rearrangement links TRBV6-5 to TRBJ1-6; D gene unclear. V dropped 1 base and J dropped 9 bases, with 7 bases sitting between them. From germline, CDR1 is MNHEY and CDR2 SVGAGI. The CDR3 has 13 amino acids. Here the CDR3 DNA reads TGTGCCAGCAGTTACTTCGGTGGTTCACCCCTCCACTTT. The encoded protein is CASSYFGGSPLHF.

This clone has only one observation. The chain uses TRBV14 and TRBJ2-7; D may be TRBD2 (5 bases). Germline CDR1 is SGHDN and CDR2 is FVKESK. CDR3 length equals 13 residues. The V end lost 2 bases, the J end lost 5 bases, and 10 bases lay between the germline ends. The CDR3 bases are TGTGCCAGCAGCCAAATGAGAGGGCACGAGCAGTACTTC. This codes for CASSQMRGHEQYF.

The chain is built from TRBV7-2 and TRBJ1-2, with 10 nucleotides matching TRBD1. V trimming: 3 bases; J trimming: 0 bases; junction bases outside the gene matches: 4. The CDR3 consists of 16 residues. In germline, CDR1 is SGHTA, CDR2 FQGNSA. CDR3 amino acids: CASSFGGQGSNYGYTF. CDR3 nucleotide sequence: TGTGCCAGCAGCTTCGGGGGACAGGGGTCTAACTATGGCTACACCTTC.

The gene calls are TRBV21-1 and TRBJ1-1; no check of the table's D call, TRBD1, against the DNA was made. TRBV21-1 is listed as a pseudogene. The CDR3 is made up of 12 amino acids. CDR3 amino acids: CASSRQQGAAFF. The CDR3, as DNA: TGTGCCAGCAGCAGACAACAGGGGGCGGCTTTCTTT.

The CDR3 nucleotides are TGTGCCTGGAGTGGAGGGAACACCGGGGAGCTGTTTTTT. It is translated as CAWSGGNTGELFF. The chain joins TRBV30 to TRBJ2-2; no reliable D call. Trimming removed 1 base from V and 1 base from J, with 4 bases in between. Germline loops: CDR1 GTSNPN, CDR2 SVGIG (reference sequence). This CDR3 region has 13 residues. The full variable domain, in which reference TRBV30 and TRBJ2-2 provide the parts outside the CDR3, is SQTIHQWPATLVQPVGSPLSLECTVEGTSNPNLYWYRQAAGRGLQLLFYSVGIGQISSEVPQNLSASRPQDRQFILSSKKLLLSDSGFYLCAWSGGNTGELFFGEGSRLTVL.

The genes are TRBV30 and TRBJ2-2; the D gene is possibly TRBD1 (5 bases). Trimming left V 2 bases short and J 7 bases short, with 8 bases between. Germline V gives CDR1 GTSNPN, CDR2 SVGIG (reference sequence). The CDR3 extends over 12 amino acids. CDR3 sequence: CAWSIGVGELFF. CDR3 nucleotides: TGTGCCTGGAGTATAGGGGTCGGGGAGCTGTTTTTT.

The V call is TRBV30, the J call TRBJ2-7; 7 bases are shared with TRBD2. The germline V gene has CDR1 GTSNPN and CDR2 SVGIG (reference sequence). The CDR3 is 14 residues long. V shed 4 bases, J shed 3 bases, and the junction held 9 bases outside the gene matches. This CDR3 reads CAWTPRGVFYEQYF. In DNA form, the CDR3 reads TGTGCCTGGACCCCACGGGGGGTATTCTACGAGCAGTACTTC.

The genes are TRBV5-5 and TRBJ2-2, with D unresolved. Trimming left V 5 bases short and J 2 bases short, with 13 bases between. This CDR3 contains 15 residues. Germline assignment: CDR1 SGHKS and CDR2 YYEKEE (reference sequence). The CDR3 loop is CASRRDEANTGELFF. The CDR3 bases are TGTGCCAGCAGGAGAGATGAGGCAAACACCGGGGAGCTGTTTTTT. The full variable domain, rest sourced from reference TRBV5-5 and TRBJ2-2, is DAGVTQSPTHLIKTRGQQVTLRCSPISGHKSVSWYQQVLGQGPQFIFQYYEKEERGRGNFPDRFSARQFPNYSSELNVNALLLGDSALYLCASRRDEANTGELFFGEGSRLTVL.

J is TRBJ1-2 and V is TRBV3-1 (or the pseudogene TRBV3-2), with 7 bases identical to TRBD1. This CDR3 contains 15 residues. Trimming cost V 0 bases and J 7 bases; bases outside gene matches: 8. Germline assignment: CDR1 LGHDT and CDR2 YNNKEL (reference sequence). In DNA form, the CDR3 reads TGTGCCAGCAGCCAAGAGCGTGGAGGGGGCCTTGGCTACACCTTC. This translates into CASSQERGGGLGYTF.

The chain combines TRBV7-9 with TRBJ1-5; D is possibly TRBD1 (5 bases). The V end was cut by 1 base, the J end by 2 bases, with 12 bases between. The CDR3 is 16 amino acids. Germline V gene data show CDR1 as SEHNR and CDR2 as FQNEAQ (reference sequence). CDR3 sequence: CASSLDQGMRNQPQHF. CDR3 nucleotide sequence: TGTGCCAGCAGCTTAGACCAGGGTATGCGCAATCAGCCCCAGCATTTT. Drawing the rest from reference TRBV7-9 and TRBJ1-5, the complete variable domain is DTGVSQNPRHKITKRGQNVTFRCDPISEHNRLYWYRQTLGQGPEFLTYFQNEAQLEKSRLLSDRFSAERPKGSFSTLEIQRTEQGDSAMYLCASSLDQGMRNQPQHFGDGTRLSIL.

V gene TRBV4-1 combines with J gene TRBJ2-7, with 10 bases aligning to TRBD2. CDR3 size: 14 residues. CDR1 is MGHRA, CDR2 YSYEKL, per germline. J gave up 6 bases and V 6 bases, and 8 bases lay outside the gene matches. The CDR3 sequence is CASRNSGRSSEQYF. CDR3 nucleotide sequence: TGCGCCAGCAGAAATAGCGGGAGGTCGAGCGAGCAGTACTTC.

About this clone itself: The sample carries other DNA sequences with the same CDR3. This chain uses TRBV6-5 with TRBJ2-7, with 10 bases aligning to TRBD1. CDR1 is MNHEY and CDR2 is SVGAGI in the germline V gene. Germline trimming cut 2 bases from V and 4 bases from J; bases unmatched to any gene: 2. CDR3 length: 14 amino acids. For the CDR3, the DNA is TGTGCCAGCAGTTACGGGACAGGGGTGTACGAGCAGTACTTC. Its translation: CASSYGTGVYEQYF.